This T cell receptor beta chain is from a study of cytomegalovirus exposure and HLA in healthy donors. For the study at large: A prior study identified approximately 110 million unique TCR beta sequences from roughly 170 million T cells. HLA-typed donors contributed approximately 86 million unique TCRs, which were held in an early data release.

General study points: Most TCR sequences showed up rarely, but some public TCRs showed up in many donors.

About this clone: Its antigen is still unknown.

The study ran its PCR with 60 Vbeta and 13 Jbeta primers. Measured with immunoSEQ multiplex PCR; TCRdb has only the in-frame clones, and not every one. The table shows approximately 70,000 clones, with around two thirds occurring only once. This CDR3 contains 13 residues. Losses at the gene ends were 0 bases for V and 6 bases for J; bases not matched to a gene: 2. Germline CDR1 reads SEHNR; CDR2 reads FQNEAQ (reference sequence). The source material was PBMCs. The receptor was derived from a woman in her fifties or sixties in good health and CMV-seropositive. This rearrangement joins TRBV7-9 to TRBJ2-7; 7 nucleotides agree with TRBD1. CDR3 protein: CASSLAGGGEQYF. CDR3 DNA sequence: TGTGCCAGCAGCTTAGCAGGGGGCGGCGAGCAGTACTTC.